The 8 T cell receptor beta chains below all came from one sample that was sequenced in a study of early T cells in non-severe SARS-CoV-2 infection. TCRdb independently ran MiXCR on the 5' RACE reads; one entry per CDR3 protein. Of tens of thousands of distinct CDR3 sequences listed, 5.8% are singletons. The sequenced sample was whole blood. The source is an adult who was a healthcare worker with PCR-confirmed SARS-CoV-2 infection or an uninfected control (not recorded which).

This clonotype was recorded many times. The CDR3 region has the DNA TGTGCCAGCAGTTCCACCGGGTCTGGAGGAGAAAAACTGTTTTTT. This gives the protein CASSSTGSGGEKLFF. This chain links TRBV6-6 with TRBJ1-4; D not certain. Germline CDR1 is MNHNY and CDR2 is SVGAGI (reference sequence). Deletions cut 4 bases from V and 8 bases from J, with 17 bases between. The length of the CDR3 is 15 residues.

This clonotype has a handful of counts. The V gene is TRBV28, the J gene TRBJ1-2; a weak D match, TRBD1 (6 bases). V was trimmed by 5 bases and J by 4 bases, leaving 17 bases between them. The CDR3 contains 15 residues. Per the germline V gene, CDR1 is MDHEN and CDR2 is SYDVKM. CDR3 DNA: TGTGCCAGCAGTACCCGAGGAGGGGGGGCCTATGGCTACACCTTC. It yields the protein CASSTRGGGAYGYTF.

There are many counts of this clonotype. The rearrangement links TRBV6-2 or TRBV6-3 to TRBJ2-1; TRBD1 aligns across 9 bases. The V and J ends lost 0 bases and 4 bases, in that order; junction bases with no gene match: 7. CDR1 and CDR2 (germline): MNHEY, SVGEGT. CDR3 length: 17 amino acids. The CDR3 coding sequence is TGTGCCAGCAGTTACTCACCAGGACAGGGGATATACAATGAGCAGTTCTTC. As protein: CASSYSPGQGIYNEQFF.

This clonotype was detected many times. The chain carries TRBV7-8 and TRBJ1-6; 8 nucleotides line up with TRBD1. The CDR3 runs 14 residues. V was pared by 5 bases and J by 9 bases, with 6 bases of the junction left unmatched. Germline loops: CDR1 SGHVS, CDR2 FQNEAQ. CDR3 region: CASSPDRVVSPLHF. For the CDR3, the DNA is TGTGCCAGCAGCCCGGACAGGGTCGTTTCACCCCTCCACTTT.

V usage is TRBV12-3 or TRBV12-4 and J usage is TRBJ2-1; TRBD2 agrees at 10 bases. The CDR3 loop spans 16 amino acids. The ends lost 8 bases at V and 6 bases at J; junction bases unmatched: 13. The CDR3 DNA reads as TGTGCCAGCGGGGGGTCCGGGACTAGCGTCCCCAATGAGCAGTTCTTC. It specifies CASGGSGTSVPNEQFF.

About this clonotype: A much larger clone differs from this one at a single base, so this may be a read error. The rearrangement uses TRBV7-9 and TRBJ2-2, with 8 positions matching TRBD1. The CDR3 is 13 amino acids. The ends lost 5 bases at V and 9 bases at J; junction bases unmatched: 5. Germline V gives CDR1 SEHNR, CDR2 FQNEAQ (reference sequence). CDR3 nucleotide sequence: TGTGCCAGCAGCGGACAGGGCGGCTGGGAGCTGTTTTTT. Protein: CASSGQGGWELFF.

This clonotype was detected many times. V is TRBV7-6 and J is TRBJ2-3, with 8 bases lining up with TRBD1. The CDR3 extends over 15 amino acids. The germline CDR1 and CDR2 sequences are SGHVS and FNYEAQ. The V gene end was trimmed by 5 bases and the J gene end by 3 bases; junction bases not matched to a gene: 7. CDR3 nucleotides: TGTGCCAGCAGCCCGACAGGGGCTTGGACAGATACGCAGTATTTT. It is translated as CASSPTGAWTDTQYF. Full variable domain (remainder filled in from reference TRBV7-6 and TRBJ2-3): GAGVSQSPRYKVTKRGQDVALRCDPISGHVSLYWYRQALGQGPEFLTYFNYEAQQDKSGLPNDRFSAERPEGSISTLTIQRTEQRDSAMYRCASSPTGAWTDTQYFGPGTRLTVL.

This clonotype showed up many times. V usage is TRBV15 and J usage is TRBJ2-3; D is perhaps TRBD1 (5 bases). Germline CDR1 and CDR2: LNHNV and YYDKDF (reference sequence). Trimming cost V 5 bases and J 2 bases, with 11 bases left between them. CDR3 length equals 14 residues. CDR3: CATSETVITDTQYF. In DNA form, the CDR3 reads TGTGCCACCAGCGAGACAGTGATCACAGATACGCAGTATTTT.